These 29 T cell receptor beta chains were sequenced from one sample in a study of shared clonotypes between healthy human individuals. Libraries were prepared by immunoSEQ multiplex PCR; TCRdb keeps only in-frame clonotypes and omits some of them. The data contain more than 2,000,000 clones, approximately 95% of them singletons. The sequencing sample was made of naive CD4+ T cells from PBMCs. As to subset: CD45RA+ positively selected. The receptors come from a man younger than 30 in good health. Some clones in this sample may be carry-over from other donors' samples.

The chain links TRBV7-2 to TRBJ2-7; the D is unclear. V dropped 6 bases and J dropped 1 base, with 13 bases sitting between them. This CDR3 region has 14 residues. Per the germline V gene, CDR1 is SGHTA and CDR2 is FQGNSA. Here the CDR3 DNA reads TGTGCCAGCAGTTCTAGGGTATTATCCTACGAGCAGTACTTC. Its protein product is CASSSRVLSYEQYF.

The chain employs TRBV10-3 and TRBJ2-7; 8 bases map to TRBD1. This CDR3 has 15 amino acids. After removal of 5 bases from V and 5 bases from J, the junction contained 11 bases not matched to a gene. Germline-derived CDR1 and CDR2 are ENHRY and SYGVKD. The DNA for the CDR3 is TGTGCCATCAGTAAGGACAGGGAAGGGGAGGACGAGCAGTACTTC. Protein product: CAISKDREGEDEQYF.

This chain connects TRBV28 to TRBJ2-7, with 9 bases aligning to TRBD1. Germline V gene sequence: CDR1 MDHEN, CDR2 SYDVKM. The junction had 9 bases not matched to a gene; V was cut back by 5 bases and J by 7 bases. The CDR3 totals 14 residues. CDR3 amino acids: CASSEYRGRREQYF. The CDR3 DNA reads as TGTGCCAGCAGTGAGTACAGGGGGCGGAGGGAGCAGTACTTC.

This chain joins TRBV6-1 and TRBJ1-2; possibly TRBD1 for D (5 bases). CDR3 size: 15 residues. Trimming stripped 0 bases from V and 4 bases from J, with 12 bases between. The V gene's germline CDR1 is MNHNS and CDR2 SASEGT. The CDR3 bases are TGTGCCAGCAGTGAAGCGCGGGGGGTAAGCTATGGCTACACCTTC. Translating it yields CASSEARGVSYGYTF.

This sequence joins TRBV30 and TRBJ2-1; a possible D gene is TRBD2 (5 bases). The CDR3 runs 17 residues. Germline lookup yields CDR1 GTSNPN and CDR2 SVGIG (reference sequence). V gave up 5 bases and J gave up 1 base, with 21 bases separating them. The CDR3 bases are TGTGCCTGGGGGATTTTAGGACTTCACACATCCTACAATGAGCAGTTCTTC. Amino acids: CAWGILGLHTSYNEQFF.

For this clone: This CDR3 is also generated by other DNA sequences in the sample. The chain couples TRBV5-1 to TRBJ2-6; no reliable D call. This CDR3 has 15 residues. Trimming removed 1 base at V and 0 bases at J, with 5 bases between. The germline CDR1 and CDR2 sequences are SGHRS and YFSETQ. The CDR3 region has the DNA TGCGCCAGCAGCTTGACAGCCTCTGGGGCCAACGTCCTGACTTTC. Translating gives CASSLTASGANVLTF.

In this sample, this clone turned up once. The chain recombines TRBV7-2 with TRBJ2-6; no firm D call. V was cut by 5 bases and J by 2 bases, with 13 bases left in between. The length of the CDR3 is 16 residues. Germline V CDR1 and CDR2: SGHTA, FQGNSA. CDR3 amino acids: CASSPRPTTGANVLTF. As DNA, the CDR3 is TGTGCCAGCAGCCCGCGACCCACTACTGGGGCCAACGTCCTGACTTTC.

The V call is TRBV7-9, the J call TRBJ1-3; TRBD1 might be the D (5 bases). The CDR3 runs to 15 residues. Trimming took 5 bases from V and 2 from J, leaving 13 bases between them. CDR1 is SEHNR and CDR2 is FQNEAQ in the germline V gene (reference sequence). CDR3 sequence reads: CASSRSGGAGNTIYF. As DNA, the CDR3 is TGTGCCAGCAGCCGATCCGGGGGGGCTGGAAACACCATATATTTT.

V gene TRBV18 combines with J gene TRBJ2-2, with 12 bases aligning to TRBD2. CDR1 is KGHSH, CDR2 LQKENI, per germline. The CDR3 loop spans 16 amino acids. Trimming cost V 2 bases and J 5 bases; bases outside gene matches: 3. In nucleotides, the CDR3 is TGTGCCAGCTCACCAAGACTAGCGGGAGAGACCGGGGAGCTGTTTTTT. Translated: CASSPRLAGETGELFF.

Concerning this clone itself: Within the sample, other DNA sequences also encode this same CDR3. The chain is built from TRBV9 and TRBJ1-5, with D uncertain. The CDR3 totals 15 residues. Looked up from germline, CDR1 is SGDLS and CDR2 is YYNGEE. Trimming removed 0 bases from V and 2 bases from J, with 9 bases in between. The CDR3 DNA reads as TGTGCCAGCAGCGTAGGCGGCGGCGGCAATCAGCCCCAGCATTTT. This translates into CASSVGGGGNQPQHF.

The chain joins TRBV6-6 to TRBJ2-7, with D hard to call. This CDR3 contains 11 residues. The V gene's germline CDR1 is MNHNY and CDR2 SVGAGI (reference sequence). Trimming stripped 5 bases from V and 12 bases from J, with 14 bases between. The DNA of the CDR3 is TGTGCCAGCAGTGGCGGAGCGAAGCCGTACTTC. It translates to CASSGGAKPYF.

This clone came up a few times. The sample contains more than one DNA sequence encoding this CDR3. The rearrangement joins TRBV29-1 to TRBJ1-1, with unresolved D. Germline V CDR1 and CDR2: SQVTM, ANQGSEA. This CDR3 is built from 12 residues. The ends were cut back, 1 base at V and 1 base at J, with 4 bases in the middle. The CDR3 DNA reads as TGCAGCGTTGAAGGACAGAACACTGAAGCTTTCTTT. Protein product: CSVEGQNTEAFF.

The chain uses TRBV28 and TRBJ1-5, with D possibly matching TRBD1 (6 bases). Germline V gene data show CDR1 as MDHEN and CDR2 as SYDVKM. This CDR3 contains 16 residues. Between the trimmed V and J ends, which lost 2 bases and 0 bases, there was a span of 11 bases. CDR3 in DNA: TGTGCCAGCAGTTTAGGCCACAGGGTTAGCAATCAGCCCCAGCATTTT. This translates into CASSLGHRVSNQPQHF.

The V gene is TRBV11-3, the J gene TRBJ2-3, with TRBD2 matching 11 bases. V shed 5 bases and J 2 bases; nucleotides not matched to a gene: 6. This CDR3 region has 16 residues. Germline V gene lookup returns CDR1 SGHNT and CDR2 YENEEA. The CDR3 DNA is TGTGCCAGCAGCAGGGGACTAGCGGCAGACACAGATACGCAGTATTTT. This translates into CASSRGLAADTDTQYF.

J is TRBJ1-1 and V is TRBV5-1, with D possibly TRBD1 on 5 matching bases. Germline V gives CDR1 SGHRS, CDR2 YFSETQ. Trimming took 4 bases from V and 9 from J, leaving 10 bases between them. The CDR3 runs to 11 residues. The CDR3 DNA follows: TGCGCCAGCAGCCCGGGGGGGAAAGCTTTCTTT. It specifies CASSPGGKAFF.

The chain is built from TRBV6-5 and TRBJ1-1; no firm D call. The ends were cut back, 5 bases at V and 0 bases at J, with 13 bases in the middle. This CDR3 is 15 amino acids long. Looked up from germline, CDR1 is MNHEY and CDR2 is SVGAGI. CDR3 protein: CASSRLALMNTEAFF. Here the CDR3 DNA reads TGTGCCAGCAGTCGACTCGCTCTTATGAACACTGAAGCTTTCTTT.

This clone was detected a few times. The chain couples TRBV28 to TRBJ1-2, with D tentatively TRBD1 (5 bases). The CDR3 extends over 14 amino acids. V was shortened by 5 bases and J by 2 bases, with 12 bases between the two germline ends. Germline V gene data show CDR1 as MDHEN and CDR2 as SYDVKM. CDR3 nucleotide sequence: TGTGCCAGCAGTGCCCCAGGGAAGAACTATGGCTACACCTTC. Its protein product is CASSAPGKNYGYTF.

The CDR3 sequence: CASSQDGQTYNEQFF. CDR3 DNA: TGTGCCAGCAGCCAAGACGGGCAGACCTACAATGAGCAGTTCTTC. The rearrangement joins TRBV14 to TRBJ2-1; D not resolved. CDR3 size: 15 residues. The germline CDR1 and CDR2 sequences are SGHDN and FVKESK. Trimming pared 0 bases from V and 2 bases from J, leaving 8 bases between. The variable domain in full, completed from reference TRBV14 and TRBJ2-1, reads EAGVTQFPSHSVIEKGQTVTLRCDPISGHDNLYWYRRVMGKEIKFLLHFVKESKQDESGMPNNRFLAERTGGTYSTLKVQPAELEDSGVYFCASSQDGQTYNEQFFGPGTRLTVL.

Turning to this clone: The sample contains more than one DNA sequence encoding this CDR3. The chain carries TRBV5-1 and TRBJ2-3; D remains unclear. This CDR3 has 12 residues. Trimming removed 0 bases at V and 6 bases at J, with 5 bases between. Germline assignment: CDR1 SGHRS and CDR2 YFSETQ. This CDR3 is CASSLGLDTQYF. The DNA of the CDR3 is TGCGCCAGCAGCTTGGGCTTGGATACGCAGTATTTT.

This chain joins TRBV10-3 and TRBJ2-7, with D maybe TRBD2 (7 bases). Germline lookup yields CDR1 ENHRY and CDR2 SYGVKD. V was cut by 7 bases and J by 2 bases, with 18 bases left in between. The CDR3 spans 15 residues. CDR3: CAITGGQGLTYEQYF. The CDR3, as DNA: TGTGCCATCACCGGGGGGCAGGGTCTGACCTACGAGCAGTACTTC.

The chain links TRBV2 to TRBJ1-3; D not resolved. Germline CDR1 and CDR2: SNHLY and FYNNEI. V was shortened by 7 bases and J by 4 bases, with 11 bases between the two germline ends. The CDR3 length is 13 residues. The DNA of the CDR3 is TGTGCCAGCACCCCTGCGAGGGGAAACACCATATATTTT. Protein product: CASTPARGNTIYF.

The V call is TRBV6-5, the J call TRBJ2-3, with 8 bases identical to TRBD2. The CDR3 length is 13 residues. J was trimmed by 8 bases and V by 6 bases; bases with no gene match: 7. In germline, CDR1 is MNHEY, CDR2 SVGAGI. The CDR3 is CASSGRAQGTQYF. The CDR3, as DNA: TGTGCCAGCAGCGGGAGGGCGCAGGGTACGCAGTATTTT.

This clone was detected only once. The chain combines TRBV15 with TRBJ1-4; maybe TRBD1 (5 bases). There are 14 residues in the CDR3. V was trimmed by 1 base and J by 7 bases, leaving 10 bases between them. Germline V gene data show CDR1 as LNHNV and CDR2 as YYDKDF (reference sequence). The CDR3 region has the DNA TGTGCCACCAGCAGAGCCGCGAGGGGTGAAAAACTGTTTTTT. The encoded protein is CATSRAARGEKLFF.

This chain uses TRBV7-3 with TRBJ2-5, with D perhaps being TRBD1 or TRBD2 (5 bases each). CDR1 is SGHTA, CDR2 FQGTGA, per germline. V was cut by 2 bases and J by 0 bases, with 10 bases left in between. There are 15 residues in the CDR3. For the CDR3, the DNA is TGTGCCAGCAGCTTAGGTGGGACGGACCAAGAGACCCAGTACTTC. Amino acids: CASSLGGTDQETQYF.

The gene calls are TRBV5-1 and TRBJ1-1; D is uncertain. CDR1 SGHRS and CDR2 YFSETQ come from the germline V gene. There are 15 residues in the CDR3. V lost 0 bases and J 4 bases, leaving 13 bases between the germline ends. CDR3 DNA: TGCGCCAGCAGCTTGGAGGTTGGGGATTTCACTGAAGCTTTCTTT. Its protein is CASSLEVGDFTEAFF.

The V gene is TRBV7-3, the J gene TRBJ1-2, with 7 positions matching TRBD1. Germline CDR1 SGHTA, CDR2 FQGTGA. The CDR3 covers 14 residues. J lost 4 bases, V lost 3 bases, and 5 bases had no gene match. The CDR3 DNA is TGTGCCAGCAGCTTGACAGGGAACGGCTATGGCTACACCTTC. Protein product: CASSLTGNGYGYTF.

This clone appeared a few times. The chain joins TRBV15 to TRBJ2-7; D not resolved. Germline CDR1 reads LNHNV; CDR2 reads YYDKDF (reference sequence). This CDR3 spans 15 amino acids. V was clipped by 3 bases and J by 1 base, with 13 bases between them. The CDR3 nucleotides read TGTGCCACCAGCAGTGGACGCGACCCTTCCTACGAGCAGTACTTC. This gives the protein CATSSGRDPSYEQYF.

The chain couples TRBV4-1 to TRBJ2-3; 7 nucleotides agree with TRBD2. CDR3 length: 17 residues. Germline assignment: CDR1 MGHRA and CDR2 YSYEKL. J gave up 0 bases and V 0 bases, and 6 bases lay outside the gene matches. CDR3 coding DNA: TGCGCCAGCAGCCAAGATCGGCTAGCGGTGAGCACAGATACGCAGTATTTT. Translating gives CASSQDRLAVSTDTQYF.

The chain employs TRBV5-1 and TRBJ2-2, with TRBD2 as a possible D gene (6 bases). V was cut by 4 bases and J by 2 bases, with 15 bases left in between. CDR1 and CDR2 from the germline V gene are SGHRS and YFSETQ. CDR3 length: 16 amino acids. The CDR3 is CASSPFGDFNTGELFF. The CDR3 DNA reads TGCGCCAGCAGCCCATTTGGGGACTTCAACACCGGGGAGCTGTTTTTT.